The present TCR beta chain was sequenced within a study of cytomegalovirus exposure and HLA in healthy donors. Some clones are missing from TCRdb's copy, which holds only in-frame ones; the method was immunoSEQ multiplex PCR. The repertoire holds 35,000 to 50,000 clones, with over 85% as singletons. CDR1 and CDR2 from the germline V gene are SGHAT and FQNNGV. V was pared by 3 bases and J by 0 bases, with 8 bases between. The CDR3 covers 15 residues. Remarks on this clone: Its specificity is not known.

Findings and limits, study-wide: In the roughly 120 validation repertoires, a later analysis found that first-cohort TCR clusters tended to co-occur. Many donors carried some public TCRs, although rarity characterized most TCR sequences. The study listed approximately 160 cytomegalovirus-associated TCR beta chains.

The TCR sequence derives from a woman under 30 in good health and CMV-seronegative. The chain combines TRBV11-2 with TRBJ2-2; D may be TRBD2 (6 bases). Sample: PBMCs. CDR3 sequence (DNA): TGTGCCAGCAGCTTGGGCGGGACGAACACCGGGGAGCTGTTTTTT. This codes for CASSLGGTNTGELFF.